This T cell receptor delta chain was recorded in a study of Vδ1+ human thymocytes. The study's findings and limits: Thymic delta-chain repertoires held roughly 20% Vdelta2 sequences and few Vdelta3, despite high sort purity. Thymic TRG and TRD repertoires appeared highly polyclonal, with Gaussian CDR3 length distributions.

Sequences come from RNA converted to cDNA by reverse transcription. Pooled V-gene forward primers with one constant-region reverse primer generated the CDR3 amplicons by multiplex PCR. TCRdb applied CATT to the multiplex PCR reads for clone calling. The table lists about 20,000 delta-chain clones, roughly 8% of them singletons, with 0.75% to 1% in the top ten. About this clone: Its antigen is still unknown.

CDR1 and CDR2 (germline): TSWWSYY, QGS. The CDR3 contains 20 residues. Germline trimming cut 4 bases from V and 0 bases from J; bases unmatched to any gene: 16. The chain links TRDV1 to TRDJ1; 11 nucleotides line up with TRDD3. Here the J gene came from matching the DNA to germline, since TCRdb omits it. This receptor was obtained from a child under two years old who had congenital heart surgery. The source material was Vdelta1+ gamma-delta thymocytes from the thymus. As for subset: FACS-sorted CD3+ TCRalphabeta- TCRVdelta1+ TCRVdelta2- thymocytes. The CDR3 DNA reads TGTGCTCTTGGGGTGTTCTGGGGGATACCGCCCATGAGGTACACCGATAAACTCATCTTT. It translates to CALGVFWGIPPMRYTDKLIF.